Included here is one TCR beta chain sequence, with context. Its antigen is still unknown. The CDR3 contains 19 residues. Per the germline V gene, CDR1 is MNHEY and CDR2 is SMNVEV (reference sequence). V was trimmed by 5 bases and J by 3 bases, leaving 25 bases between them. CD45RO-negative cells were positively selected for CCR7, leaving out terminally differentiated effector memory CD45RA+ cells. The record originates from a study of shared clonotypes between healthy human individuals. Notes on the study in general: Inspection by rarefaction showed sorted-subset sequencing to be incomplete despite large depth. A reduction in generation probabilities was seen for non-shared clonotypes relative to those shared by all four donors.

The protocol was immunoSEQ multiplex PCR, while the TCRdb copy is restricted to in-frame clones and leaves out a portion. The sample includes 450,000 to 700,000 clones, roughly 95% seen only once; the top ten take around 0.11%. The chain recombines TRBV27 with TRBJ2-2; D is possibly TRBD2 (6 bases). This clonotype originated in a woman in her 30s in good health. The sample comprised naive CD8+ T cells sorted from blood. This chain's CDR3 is CASSPGTGLIRLDTGELFF. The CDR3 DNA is TGTGCCAGCAGTCCCGGGACTGGGCTTATAAGGCTGGACACCGGGGAGCTGTTTTTT.